This T cell receptor beta chain was obtained from a study of blood T cell repertoires in COVID-19. The wider study: Whether acute or convalescent, the COVID-19 samples came from the United States, Italy and Spain.

Per germline, CDR1 MNHEY and CDR2 SMNVEV (reference sequence). Trimming took 2 bases from V and 0 from J; bases not matched to a gene: 7. This CDR3 has 19 amino acids. This clone was picked up one time. In the source study's methods: Nucleated cell counts were estimated from reference gene primer amplification. Assay used: immunoSEQ multiplex PCR; TCRdb lists only in-frame clones, some missing. V and J calls plus clone size are reproduced from that table; the DNA served to infer D and trimming. The table includes approximately 75,000 clones, 65% to 80% detected once. The sample taken for sequencing was peripheral blood. The origin of this receptor is an elderly woman with active or convalescent COVID-19. The chain employs TRBV27 and TRBJ2-1, with 13 nucleotides matching TRBD2. The CDR3 spells CASSLRGLAGAYSYNEQFF. The CDR3 DNA follows: TGTGCCAGCAGTTTAAGAGGACTAGCGGGGGCCTACTCCTACAATGAGCAGTTCTTC.